These 3 T cell receptor beta chains were sequenced from one sample in a study of blood T cell repertoires in COVID-19. Using immunoSEQ multiplex PCR, the repertoire was profiled, and TCRdb retains in-frame clones only, with some absent. This table holds around 250,000 clones, 84% found once. Sequencing used peripheral blood. These receptors all come from a woman between 40 and 55 years old who had recovered from COVID-19.

The V gene is TRBV2, the J gene TRBJ1-2; 8 positions match TRBD1. The CDR3 is 13 amino acids. V gave up 6 bases and J gave up 4 bases; unmatched junction bases: 4. CDR1 SNHLY and CDR2 FYNNEI come from the germline V gene. The CDR3 nucleotides read TGTGCCAGCAGCGTCACAGGGGGCTATGGCTACACCTTC. The encoded protein is CASSVTGGYGYTF.

Here the CDR3 reads CASTTGDQPQHF. For the CDR3, the DNA is TGTGCCAGCACCACCGGGGATCAGCCCCAGCATTTT. This chain uses TRBV12-3 or TRBV12-4 with TRBJ1-5; D gene uncertain. V was clipped by 7 bases and J by 5 bases, with 9 bases between them. This CDR3 comprises 12 residues.

In its sample, this clone was seen once. The chain combines TRBV5-1 with TRBJ1-2, with D tentatively TRBD1 (6 bases). V was clipped by 4 bases and J by 7 bases, with 14 bases between them. The germline V gene has CDR1 SGHRS and CDR2 YFSETQ. The length of the CDR3 is 13 residues. CDR3 protein: CASSAQGLAGYTF. CDR3 coding DNA: TGCGCCAGCAGCGCACAGGGTCTGGCTGGCTACACCTTC.